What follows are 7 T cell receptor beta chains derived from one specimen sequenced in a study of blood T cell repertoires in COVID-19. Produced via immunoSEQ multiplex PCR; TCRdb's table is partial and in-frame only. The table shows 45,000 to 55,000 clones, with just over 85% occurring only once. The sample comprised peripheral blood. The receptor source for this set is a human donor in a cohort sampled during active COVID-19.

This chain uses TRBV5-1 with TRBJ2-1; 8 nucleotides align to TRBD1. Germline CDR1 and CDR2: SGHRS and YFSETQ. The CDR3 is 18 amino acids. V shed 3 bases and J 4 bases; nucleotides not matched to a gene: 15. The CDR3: CASSSPPGQGRHYNEQFF. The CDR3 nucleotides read TGCGCCAGCAGCTCTCCACCTGGACAGGGCCGACATTACAATGAGCAGTTCTTC.

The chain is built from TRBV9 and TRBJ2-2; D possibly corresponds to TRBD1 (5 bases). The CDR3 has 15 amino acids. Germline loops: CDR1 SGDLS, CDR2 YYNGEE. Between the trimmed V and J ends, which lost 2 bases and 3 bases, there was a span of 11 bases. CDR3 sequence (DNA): TGTGCCAGCAGCGTCAGACAGACTTACACCGGGGAGCTGTTTTTT. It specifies CASSVRQTYTGELFF.

The CDR3 reads CASSRDRGREQYF. As DNA, the CDR3 is TGTGCCAGCTCACGGGACAGGGGGCGCGAGCAGTACTTC. The chain uses TRBV18 and TRBJ2-7; 12 bases map to TRBD1. The CDR3 has 13 amino acids. With V trimmed by 4 bases and J by 6 bases, 1 base remained unmatched. Germline-derived CDR1 and CDR2 are KGHSH and LQKENI.

The CDR3 here is CASSVNRGGGRNQPQHF. DNA of the CDR3: TGTGCCAGCAGCGTGAACCGTGGGGGGGGCAGGAATCAGCCCCAGCATTTT. This rearrangement joins TRBV2 to TRBJ1-5; D may be TRBD1 (6 bases). There are 17 residues in the CDR3. Trimming left V 6 bases short and J 4 bases short, with 22 bases between. Germline-derived CDR1 and CDR2 are SNHLY and FYNNEI. Looking up the rest from reference TRBV2 and TRBJ1-5 gives the full variable domain: EPEVTQTPSHQVTQMGQEVILRCVPISNHLYFYWYRQILGQKVEFLVSFYNNEISEKSEIFDDQFSVERPDGSNFTLKIRSTKLEDSAMYFCASSVNRGGGRNQPQHFGDGTRLSIL.

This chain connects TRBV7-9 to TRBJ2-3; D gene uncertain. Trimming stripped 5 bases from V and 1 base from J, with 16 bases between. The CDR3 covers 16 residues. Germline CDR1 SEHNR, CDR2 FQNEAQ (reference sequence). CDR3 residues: CASSRDSRWGTDTQYF. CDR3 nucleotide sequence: TGTGCCAGCAGCCGCGACTCGCGTTGGGGCACAGATACGCAGTATTTT.

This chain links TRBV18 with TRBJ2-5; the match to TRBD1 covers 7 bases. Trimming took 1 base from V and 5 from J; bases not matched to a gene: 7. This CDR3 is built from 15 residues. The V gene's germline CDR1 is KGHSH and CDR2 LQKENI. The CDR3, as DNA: TGTGCCAGCTCACCACTAACGGGACAGATCGAGACCCAGTACTTC. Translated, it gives CASSPLTGQIETQYF.

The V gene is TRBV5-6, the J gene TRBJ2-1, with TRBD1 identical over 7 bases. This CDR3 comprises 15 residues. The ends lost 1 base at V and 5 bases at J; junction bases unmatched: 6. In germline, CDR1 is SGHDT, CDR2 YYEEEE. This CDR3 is CASSLLTGVNNEQFF. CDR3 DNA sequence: TGTGCCAGCAGCTTGCTAACAGGGGTAAACAATGAGCAGTTCTTC. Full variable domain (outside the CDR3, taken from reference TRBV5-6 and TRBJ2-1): DAGVTQSPTHLIKTRGQQVTLRCSPKSGHDTVSWYQQALGQGPQFIFQYYEEEERQRGNFPDRFSGHQFPNYSSELNVNALLLGDSALYLCASSLLTGVNNEQFFGPGTRLTVL.